This record concerns one TCR beta chain sequence. Methods used by the authors: Counts of nucleated cells, estimated from reference gene primer amplification, were obtained. Produced via immunoSEQ multiplex PCR; TCRdb's table is partial and in-frame only. Clone size and the V and J calls come from that table; the DNA yielded D and trimming. The table includes 150,000 or so clones, about 79% detected once. Participants spanned ages roughly 18 to 90 years and resided in 20 to 30 US areas. Among Cohort 3 donors, those recovered had two negative PCRs, clearance, or symptom resolution. The record originates from a study of blood T cell repertoires in COVID-19. About the research overall: Nucleic acid was either cDNA or gDNA, and it came from T cells, B-cell-depleted T cells, or PBMCs.

The sequence was collected from a woman in her fifties or sixties who had recovered from COVID-19. Sequencing was done on a sample of PBMCs or T cells enriched from blood (not recorded which).

CDR3 nucleotide sequence: TGTGCCAGCAGCGAGAGGGGGAACTCTGGAAACACCATATATTTT. Translation: CASSERGNSGNTIYF. The chain couples TRBV9 to TRBJ1-3; D possibly corresponds to TRBD1 (6 bases). The CDR3 length is 15 residues. Between the trimmed V and J ends, which lost 3 bases and 0 bases, there was a span of 10 bases. Germline assignment: CDR1 SGDLS and CDR2 YYNGEE. The full variable domain, in which reference TRBV9 and TRBJ1-3 provide the parts outside the CDR3, is DSGVTQTPKHLITATGQRVTLRCSPRSGDLSVYWYQQSLDQGLQFLIQYYNGEERAKGNILERFSAQQFPDLHSELNLSSLELGDSALYFCASSERGNSGNTIYFGEGSWLTVV.